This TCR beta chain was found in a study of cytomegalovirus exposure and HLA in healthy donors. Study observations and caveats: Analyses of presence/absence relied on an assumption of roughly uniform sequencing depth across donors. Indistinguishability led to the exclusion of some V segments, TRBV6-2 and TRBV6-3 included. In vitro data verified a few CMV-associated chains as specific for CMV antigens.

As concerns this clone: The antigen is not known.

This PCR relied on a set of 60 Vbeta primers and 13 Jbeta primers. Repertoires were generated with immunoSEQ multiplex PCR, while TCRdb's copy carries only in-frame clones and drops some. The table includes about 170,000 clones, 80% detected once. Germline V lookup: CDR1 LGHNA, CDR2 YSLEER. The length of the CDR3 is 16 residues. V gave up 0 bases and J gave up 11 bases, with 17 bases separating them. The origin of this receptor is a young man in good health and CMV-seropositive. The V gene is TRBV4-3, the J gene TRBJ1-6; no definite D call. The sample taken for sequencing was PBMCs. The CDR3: CASSQEITSAGTPLHF. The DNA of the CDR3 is TGCGCCAGCAGCCAAGAGATCACCAGCGCGGGGACACCCCTCCACTTT.